This paragraph covers one T cell receptor (beta chain) sequence. This sample is part of a study of blood T cell repertoires in COVID-19. At the level of the study: The United States, Italy and Spain were the sources of the acute and convalescent COVID-19 samples. In each case, the material was cDNA or gDNA derived from T cells, B-cell-depleted T cells, or PBMCs.

Methods used by the authors: It was from reference gene primer amplification that nucleated cell counts were estimated. Produced via immunoSEQ multiplex PCR; TCRdb's table is partial and in-frame only. V and J calls and clone size are given by that table; D and trimming were obtained from the DNA. The sample records 46,000 or so clones, over 80% being singletons. The sequencing sample was made of peripheral blood. The TCR sequence derives from a human donor in a cohort sampled during active COVID-19.

The CDR3 protein is CASSFRREGEQYF. CDR3 nucleotide sequence: TGTGCCAGCAGCTTTCGCCGGGAAGGAGAGCAGTACTTC. The genes are TRBV5-4 and TRBJ2-7; a possible D gene is TRBD2 (5 bases). V dropped 2 bases and J dropped 7 bases, with 13 bases sitting between them. Germline CDR1 and CDR2: SGHNT and YYREEE (reference sequence). The CDR3 loop spans 13 amino acids.